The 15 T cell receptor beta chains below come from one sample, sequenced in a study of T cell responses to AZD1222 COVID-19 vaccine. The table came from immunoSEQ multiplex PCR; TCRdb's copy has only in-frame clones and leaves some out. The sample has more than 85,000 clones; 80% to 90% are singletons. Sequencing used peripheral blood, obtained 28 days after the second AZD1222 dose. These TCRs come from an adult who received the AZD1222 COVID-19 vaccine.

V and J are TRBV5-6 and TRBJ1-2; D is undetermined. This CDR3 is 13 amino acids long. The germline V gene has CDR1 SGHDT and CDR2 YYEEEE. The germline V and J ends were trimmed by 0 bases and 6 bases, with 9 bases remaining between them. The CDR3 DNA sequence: TGTGCCAGCAGCTTGGGGCCGGGAGATGGCTACACCTTC. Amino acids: CASSLGPGDGYTF.

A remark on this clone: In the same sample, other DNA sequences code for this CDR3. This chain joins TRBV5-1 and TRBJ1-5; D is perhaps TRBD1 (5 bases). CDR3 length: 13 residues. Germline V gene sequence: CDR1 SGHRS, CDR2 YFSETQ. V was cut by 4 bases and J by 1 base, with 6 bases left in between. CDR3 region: CASSRDSNQPQHF. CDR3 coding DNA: TGCGCCAGCAGCCGGGACAGCAATCAGCCCCAGCATTTT.

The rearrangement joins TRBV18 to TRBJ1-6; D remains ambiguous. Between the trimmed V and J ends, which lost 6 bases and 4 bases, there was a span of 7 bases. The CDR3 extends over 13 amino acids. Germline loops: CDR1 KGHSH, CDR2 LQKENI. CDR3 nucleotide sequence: TGTGCCAGCTCTCTTGATTATAATTCACCCCTCCACTTT. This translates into CASSLDYNSPLHF.

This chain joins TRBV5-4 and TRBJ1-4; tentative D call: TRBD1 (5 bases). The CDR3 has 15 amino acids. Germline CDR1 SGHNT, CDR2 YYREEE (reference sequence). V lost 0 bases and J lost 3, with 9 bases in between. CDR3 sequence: CASSLAGRANEKLFF. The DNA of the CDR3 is TGTGCCAGCAGCTTGGCCGGCAGGGCTAATGAAAAACTGTTTTTT.

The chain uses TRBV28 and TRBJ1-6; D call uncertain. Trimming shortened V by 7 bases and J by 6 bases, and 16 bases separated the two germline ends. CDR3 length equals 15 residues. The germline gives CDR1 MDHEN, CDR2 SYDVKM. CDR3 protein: CASNIPPGTNSPLHF. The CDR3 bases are TGTGCCAGCAATATCCCCCCGGGAACTAATTCACCCCTCCACTTT. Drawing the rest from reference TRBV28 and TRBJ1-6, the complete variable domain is DVKVTQSSRYLVKRTGEKVFLECVQDMDHENMFWYRQDPGLGLRLIYFSYDVKMKEKGDIPEGYSVSREKKERFSLILESASTNQTSMYLCASNIPPGTNSPLHFGNGTRLTVT.

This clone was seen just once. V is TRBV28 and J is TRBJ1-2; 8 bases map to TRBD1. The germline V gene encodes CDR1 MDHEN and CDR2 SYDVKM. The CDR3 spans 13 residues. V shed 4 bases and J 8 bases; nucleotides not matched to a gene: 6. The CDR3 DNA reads TGTGCCAGCAGTTCCGGACAGGGTGAAGGCTACACCTTC. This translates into CASSSGQGEGYTF.

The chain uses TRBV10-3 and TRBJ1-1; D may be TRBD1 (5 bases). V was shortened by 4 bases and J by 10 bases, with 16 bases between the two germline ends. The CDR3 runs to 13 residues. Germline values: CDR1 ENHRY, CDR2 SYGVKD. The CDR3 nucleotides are TGTGCCATCAGTGGGCCCGACACCGGGGGAGCTTTCTTT. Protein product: CAISGPDTGGAFF.

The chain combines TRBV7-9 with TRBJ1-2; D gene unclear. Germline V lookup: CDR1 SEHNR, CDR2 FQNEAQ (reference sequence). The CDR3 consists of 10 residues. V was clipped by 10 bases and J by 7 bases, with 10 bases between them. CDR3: CATTSGGYTF. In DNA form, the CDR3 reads TGTGCCACCACCAGCGGTGGCTACACCTTC.

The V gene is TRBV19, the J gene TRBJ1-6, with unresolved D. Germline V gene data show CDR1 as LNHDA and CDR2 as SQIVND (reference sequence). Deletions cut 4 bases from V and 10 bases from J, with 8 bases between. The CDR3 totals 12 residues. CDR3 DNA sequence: TGTGCCAGTAGTAGGTCTGGGTCACCCCTCCACTTT. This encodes CASSRSGSPLHF.

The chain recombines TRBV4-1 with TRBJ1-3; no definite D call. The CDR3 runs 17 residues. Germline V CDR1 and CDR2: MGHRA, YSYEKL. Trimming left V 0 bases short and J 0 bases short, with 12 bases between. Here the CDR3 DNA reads TGCGCCAGCAGCCAAGATAGAGTCAGGAGCTCTGGAAACACCATATATTTT. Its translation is CASSQDRVRSSGNTIYF.

The CDR3 loop is CASSPTSGVYEQYF. In DNA form, the CDR3 reads TGTGCCAGCAGCCCTACTAGCGGAGTCTACGAGCAGTACTTC. This rearrangement joins TRBV5-6 to TRBJ2-7; 8 positions agree with TRBD2. Germline values: CDR1 SGHDT, CDR2 YYEEEE. This CDR3 spans 14 amino acids. Trimming cost V 4 bases and J 3 bases; bases outside gene matches: 6.

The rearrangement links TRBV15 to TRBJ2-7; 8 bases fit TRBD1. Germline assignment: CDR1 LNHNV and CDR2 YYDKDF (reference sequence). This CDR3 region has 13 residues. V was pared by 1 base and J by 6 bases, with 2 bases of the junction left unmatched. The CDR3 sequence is CATSRGTGGEQYF. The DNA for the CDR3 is TGTGCCACCAGCAGAGGAACAGGGGGCGAGCAGTACTTC.

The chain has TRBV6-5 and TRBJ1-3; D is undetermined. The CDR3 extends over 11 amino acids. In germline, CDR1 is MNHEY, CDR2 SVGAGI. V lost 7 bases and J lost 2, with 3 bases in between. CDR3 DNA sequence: TGTGCCAGCACAGCTGGAAACACCATATATTTT. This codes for CASTAGNTIYF.

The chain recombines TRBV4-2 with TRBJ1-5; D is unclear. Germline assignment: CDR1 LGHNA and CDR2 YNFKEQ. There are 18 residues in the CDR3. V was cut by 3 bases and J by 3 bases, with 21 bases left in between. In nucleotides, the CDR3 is TGTGCCAGCAGCCAGACTACGGGGTTACCATCCCTCAATCAGCCCCAGCATTTT. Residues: CASSQTTGLPSLNQPQHF.

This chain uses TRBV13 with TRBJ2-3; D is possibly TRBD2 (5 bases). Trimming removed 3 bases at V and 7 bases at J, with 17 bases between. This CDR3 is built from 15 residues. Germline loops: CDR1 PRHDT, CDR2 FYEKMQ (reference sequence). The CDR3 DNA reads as TGTGCCAGCAGCTTCGCGGGCGACGTGCATTATACGCAGTATTTT. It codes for CASSFAGDVHYTQYF.